These T cell receptor beta chains were read from a single sample in a study of T-cell reconstitution after alpha-beta-depleted transplantation in children. In TCRdb, the PCR reads were re-called with MiXCR into one record per CDR3 protein. The sample includes roughly 200,000 distinct CDR3 sequences, roughly 7% of them seen just once. Sequenced here: PBMCs, sampled before TCRalphabeta/CD19-depleted stem cell transplant. The source is a boy aged 2 to 10 with acute lymphoblastic leukemia, due to receive a stem cell transplant. Each CDR3 is given with its conserved first and last residue. The D gene is left open where the match is weak. Some rows have no size entry. The others give once, few or many, or a class for an expanded clone.

v_call: TRBV5-5; clone_size: few; j_call: TRBJ2-3; d_call: .; cdr3_aa: CASSLRPSGTDTQYF; cdr3_nt: TGTGCCAGCAGCTTACGACCTTCGGGCACAGATACGCAGTATTTT
v_call: TRBV28; clone_size: few; j_call: TRBJ2-5; d_call: TRBD2; cdr3_aa: CASSSHWTSPETQYF; cdr3_nt: TGTGCCAGCAGTTCACACTGGACTAGCCCGGAGACCCAGTACTTC
v_call: TRBV28; clone_size: .; j_call: TRBJ1-6; d_call: .; cdr3_aa: CASSPRVGKGSSYNSPLHF; cdr3_nt: TGTGCCAGCAGCCCCCGCGTGGGGAAGGGAAGCTCCTATAATTCACCCCTCCACTTT
v_call: TRBV29-1; clone_size: .; j_call: TRBJ2-1; d_call: TRBD1; cdr3_aa: CSALSAGGYNEQFF; cdr3_nt: TGCAGCGCCCTCAGCGCAGGGGGCTACAATGAGCAGTTCTTC
v_call: TRBV12-3/TRBV12-4; clone_size: many; j_call: TRBJ2-7; d_call: .; cdr3_aa: CASSNAAGSHEQYF; cdr3_nt: TGTGCCAGCAGTAACGCAGCCGGTTCCCACGAGCAGTACTTC
v_call: TRBV20-1; clone_size: many; j_call: TRBJ2-7; d_call: .; cdr3_aa: CSARVTSSPTYEQYF; cdr3_nt: TGCAGTGCTAGAGTCACTAGCTCACCTACCTACGAGCAGTACTTC
v_call: TRBV7-6; clone_size: few; j_call: TRBJ1-6; d_call: .; cdr3_aa: CASSLAQTGNSPLHF; cdr3_nt: TGTGCCAGCAGCTTAGCACAGACGGGGAATTCACCCCTCCACTTT
v_call: TRBV9; clone_size: many; j_call: TRBJ1-3; d_call: .; cdr3_aa: CASSGKPTGTGNTIYF; cdr3_nt: TGTGCCAGCAGCGGAAAGCCCACCGGGACAGGAAACACCATATATTTT
v_call: TRBV12-3/TRBV12-4; clone_size: many; j_call: TRBJ1-6; d_call: .; cdr3_aa: CASGRGGNSPLHF; cdr3_nt: TGTGCCAGCGGAAGGGGGGGGAATTCACCCCTCCACTTT
v_call: TRBV5-1; clone_size: few; j_call: TRBJ2-3; d_call: TRBD2; cdr3_aa: CASSLSASGGGTDTQYF; cdr3_nt: TGCGCCAGCAGCTTGTCGGCTAGCGGGGGGGGCACAGATACGCAGTATTTT
v_call: TRBV20-1; clone_size: few; j_call: TRBJ2-3; d_call: .; cdr3_aa: CSASSLGGFSTDTQYF; cdr3_nt: TGCAGTGCTAGTTCCCTTGGGGGCTTTAGCACAGATACGCAGTATTTT
v_call: TRBV27; clone_size: few; j_call: TRBJ1-1; d_call: .; cdr3_aa: CASGLGGPLSEAFF; cdr3_nt: TGTGCCAGCGGCTTGGGGGGCCCCCTGTCTGAAGCTTTCTTT
v_call: TRBV7-8; clone_size: many; j_call: TRBJ2-1; d_call: TRBD2; cdr3_aa: CASSPGGASGRALRYNEQFF; cdr3_nt: TGTGCCAGCAGCCCGGGTGGGGCTAGCGGGAGGGCCCTCCGCTACAATGAGCAGTTCTTC
v_call: TRBV24-1; clone_size: .; j_call: TRBJ2-7; d_call: TRBD2; cdr3_aa: CATSASRGAGATYEQYF; cdr3_nt: TGTGCCACCAGTGCCTCCCGGGGAGCGGGGGCAACCTACGAGCAGTACTTC
v_call: TRBV25-1; clone_size: .; j_call: TRBJ1-2; d_call: .; cdr3_aa: CASRGGVVNYGYTF; cdr3_nt: TGTGCCAGCAGGGGGGGGGTGGTAAACTATGGCTACACCTTC
v_call: TRBV5-6; clone_size: many; j_call: TRBJ2-2; d_call: .; cdr3_aa: CASSSGTQWNTGELFF; cdr3_nt: TGTGCCAGCAGCTCCGGGACCCAATGGAACACCGGGGAGCTGTTTTTT
v_call: TRBV7-9; clone_size: many; j_call: TRBJ2-2; d_call: .; cdr3_aa: CASSLAPGLSGTGELFF; cdr3_nt: TGTGCCAGCAGCCTTGCCCCCGGCCTGAGCGGCACCGGGGAGCTGTTTTTT
v_call: TRBV12-3/TRBV12-4; clone_size: few; j_call: TRBJ1-2; d_call: TRBD1; cdr3_aa: CASTTGVYGYTF; cdr3_nt: TGTGCCAGCACCACAGGGGTCTATGGCTACACCTTC
v_call: TRBV15; clone_size: many; j_call: TRBJ1-6; d_call: .; cdr3_aa: CATSSNRLVESGNSPLHF; cdr3_nt: TGTGCCACCAGCAGCAACCGCCTAGTAGAGTCTGGTAATTCACCCCTCCACTTT
v_call: TRBV5-4; clone_size: many; j_call: TRBJ2-1; d_call: .; cdr3_aa: CASSLAGRNEQFF; cdr3_nt: TGTGCCAGCAGCCTGGCGGGGAGGAATGAGCAGTTCTTC
v_call: TRBV28; clone_size: many; j_call: TRBJ1-2; d_call: .; cdr3_aa: CASSLDAGYGYTF; cdr3_nt: TGTGCCAGCAGTTTAGACGCCGGATATGGCTACACCTTC
v_call: TRBV11-2; clone_size: many; j_call: TRBJ2-3; d_call: .; cdr3_aa: CASSQGGRGPDTQYF; cdr3_nt: TGTGCCAGCAGCCAGGGAGGGAGGGGGCCAGATACGCAGTATTTT
v_call: TRBV7-9; clone_size: .; j_call: TRBJ1-1; d_call: .; cdr3_aa: CASSFGGTSNTEAFF; cdr3_nt: TGTGCCAGCAGCTTCGGCGGGACATCGAACACTGAAGCTTTCTTT
v_call: TRBV7-9; clone_size: .; j_call: TRBJ1-5; d_call: .; cdr3_aa: CASSATAAGSQPQHF; cdr3_nt: TGTGCCAGCAGCGCAACAGCCGCGGGGAGTCAGCCCCAGCATTTT
v_call: TRBV12-3/TRBV12-4; clone_size: few; j_call: TRBJ1-5; d_call: .; cdr3_aa: CASSPGAGLGQPQHF; cdr3_nt: TGTGCCAGCAGCCCCGGAGCGGGTCTAGGGCAGCCCCAGCATTTT
v_call: TRBV7-2; clone_size: many; j_call: TRBJ2-3; d_call: TRBD2; cdr3_aa: CASSLGTSGPDTQYF; cdr3_nt: TGTGCCAGCAGCTTAGGGACTAGCGGTCCAGATACGCAGTATTTT
v_call: TRBV20-1; clone_size: many; j_call: TRBJ2-2; d_call: TRBD2; cdr3_aa: CSARDPSGGTGELFF; cdr3_nt: TGCAGTGCTAGAGATCCTAGCGGGGGCACCGGGGAGCTGTTTTTT
v_call: TRBV29-1; clone_size: .; j_call: TRBJ1-2; d_call: TRBD1; cdr3_aa: CSAGQAYGYTF; cdr3_nt: TGCAGCGCAGGACAGGCATATGGCTACACCTTC
v_call: TRBV20-1; clone_size: few; j_call: TRBJ1-1; d_call: .; cdr3_aa: CSAGTGRGGTEAFF; cdr3_nt: TGCAGTGCTGGGACTGGCAGGGGCGGAACTGAAGCTTTCTTT
v_call: TRBV5-1; clone_size: many; j_call: TRBJ2-1; d_call: .; cdr3_aa: CASSLNLPNNEQFF; cdr3_nt: TGCGCCAGCAGCCTTAACCTCCCAAACAATGAGCAGTTCTTC
v_call: TRBV27; clone_size: many; j_call: TRBJ2-3; d_call: TRBD2; cdr3_aa: CASRGLAYTDTQYF; cdr3_nt: TGTGCCAGCAGGGGACTAGCCTACACAGATACGCAGTATTTT
v_call: TRBV24-1; clone_size: many; j_call: TRBJ2-1; d_call: TRBD2; cdr3_aa: CATSEGTSGGNEQFF; cdr3_nt: TGTGCCACCAGTGAAGGGACTAGCGGGGGTAATGAGCAGTTCTTC
v_call: TRBV12-3/TRBV12-4; clone_size: many; j_call: TRBJ2-2; d_call: .; cdr3_aa: CATATGYDTGELFF; cdr3_nt: TGTGCCACCGCCACCGGGTACGACACCGGGGAGCTGTTTTTT
v_call: TRBV11-2; clone_size: many; j_call: TRBJ2-5; d_call: .; cdr3_aa: CASSSGTRETQYF; cdr3_nt: TGTGCCAGCAGCTCCGGGACTCGAGAGACCCAGTACTTC
v_call: TRBV28; clone_size: many; j_call: TRBJ2-1; d_call: .; cdr3_aa: CASRETGDNEQFF; cdr3_nt: TGTGCCAGCAGGGAGACAGGTGACAATGAGCAGTTCTTC
v_call: TRBV5-1; clone_size: many; j_call: TRBJ2-6; d_call: .; cdr3_aa: CASRYETGANVLTF; cdr3_nt: TGCGCCAGCAGGTACGAGACCGGGGCCAACGTCCTGACTTTC
v_call: TRBV20-1; clone_size: .; j_call: TRBJ2-1; d_call: TRBD2; cdr3_aa: CSAPTSGGAYEQFF; cdr3_nt: TGCAGTGCGCCGACTAGCGGGGGGGCGTATGAGCAGTTCTTC
v_call: TRBV20-1; clone_size: many; j_call: TRBJ1-1; d_call: TRBD1; cdr3_aa: CSAPRTGEAFF; cdr3_nt: TGCAGTGCTCCGAGGACAGGCGAAGCTTTCTTT
v_call: TRBV5-1; clone_size: few; j_call: TRBJ2-5; d_call: TRBD2; cdr3_aa: CASSFREGRETQYF; cdr3_nt: TGCGCCAGCAGCTTCCGGGAGGGCCGGGAGACCCAGTACTTC
v_call: TRBV5-1; clone_size: few; j_call: TRBJ2-7; d_call: .; cdr3_aa: CASSSLGQQYEQYF; cdr3_nt: TGCGCCAGCAGCTCCCTGGGACAACAGTACGAGCAGTACTTC
v_call: TRBV5-1; clone_size: many; j_call: TRBJ1-1; d_call: TRBD1; cdr3_aa: CASSFHQGGNAEAFF; cdr3_nt: TGCGCCAGCAGCTTCCACCAGGGGGGTAACGCTGAAGCTTTCTTT
v_call: TRBV5-5; clone_size: many; j_call: TRBJ2-7; d_call: .; cdr3_aa: CASSLRDTSTYEQYF; cdr3_nt: TGTGCCAGCAGCTTAAGGGACACCTCCACCTACGAGCAGTACTTC
v_call: TRBV14; clone_size: many; j_call: TRBJ2-1; d_call: TRBD1; cdr3_aa: CASSLGQRQFF; cdr3_nt: TGTGCCAGCAGCCTGGGACAGAGGCAGTTCTTC
v_call: TRBV7-2; clone_size: .; j_call: TRBJ2-2; d_call: TRBD2; cdr3_aa: CASSSLAGGNAGELFF; cdr3_nt: TGTGCCAGCAGCTCGCTAGCGGGAGGGAATGCCGGGGAGCTGTTTTTT
v_call: TRBV20-1; clone_size: .; j_call: TRBJ1-1; d_call: TRBD1; cdr3_aa: CSARAGQKSTEAFF; cdr3_nt: TGCAGTGCTAGAGCGGGACAGAAGAGCACTGAAGCTTTCTTT
v_call: TRBV20-1; clone_size: few; j_call: TRBJ2-5; d_call: TRBD1; cdr3_aa: CSAPDRVGTQYF; cdr3_nt: TGCAGTGCGCCGGACAGGGTTGGGACCCAGTACTTC
v_call: TRBV7-2; clone_size: .; j_call: TRBJ1-4; d_call: TRBD1; cdr3_aa: CASSPPGGIGEKLFF; cdr3_nt: TGTGCCAGCAGCCCCCCAGGGGGCATTGGTGAAAAACTGTTTTTT
v_call: TRBV28; clone_size: many; j_call: TRBJ2-7; d_call: .; cdr3_aa: CASRTRDTYYEQYF; cdr3_nt: TGTGCCAGCAGAACCCGGGACACTTACTACGAGCAGTACTTC
v_call: TRBV7-2; clone_size: few; j_call: TRBJ1-3; d_call: TRBD1; cdr3_aa: CASSPTGTAGNTIYF; cdr3_nt: TGTGCCAGCAGTCCTACCGGGACAGCTGGAAACACCATATATTTT
v_call: TRBV2; clone_size: .; j_call: TRBJ1-5; d_call: .; cdr3_aa: CASSGDAASQPQHF; cdr3_nt: TGTGCCAGCAGTGGCGACGCGGCGAGTCAGCCCCAGCATTTT
v_call: TRBV28; clone_size: few; j_call: TRBJ2-7; d_call: .; cdr3_aa: CASSLPRVTSSYEQYF; cdr3_nt: TGTGCCAGCAGTTTGCCCCGAGTGACGAGCTCCTACGAGCAGTACTTC
v_call: TRBV7-6; clone_size: many; j_call: TRBJ2-1; d_call: .; cdr3_aa: CASSLQSSGNEQFF; cdr3_nt: TGTGCCAGCAGCTTACAATCGTCGGGCAATGAGCAGTTCTTC
v_call: TRBV2; clone_size: few; j_call: TRBJ2-5; d_call: .; cdr3_aa: CAREAGSGETQYF; cdr3_nt: TGTGCCCGCGAAGCAGGGAGTGGCGAGACCCAGTACTTC
v_call: TRBV7-8; clone_size: many; j_call: TRBJ1-5; d_call: .; cdr3_aa: CASSARRQVNQPQHF; cdr3_nt: TGTGCCAGCAGCGCAAGAAGACAGGTCAATCAGCCCCAGCATTTT
v_call: TRBV7-9; clone_size: .; j_call: TRBJ2-7; d_call: TRBD1; cdr3_aa: CASSPGTGGFEQYF; cdr3_nt: TGTGCCAGCAGCCCCGGGACAGGGGGCTTCGAGCAGTACTTC
v_call: TRBV28; clone_size: many; j_call: TRBJ1-1; d_call: .; cdr3_aa: CASSLGPTGSWEAFF; cdr3_nt: TGTGCCAGCAGTTTAGGTCCCACAGGGTCTTGGGAAGCTTTCTTT
v_call: TRBV4-3; clone_size: many; j_call: TRBJ2-1; d_call: .; cdr3_aa: CASSQAGVSDEQFF; cdr3_nt: TGCGCCAGCAGCCAAGCGGGAGTAAGCGATGAGCAGTTCTTC
v_call: TRBV20-1; clone_size: .; j_call: TRBJ2-6; d_call: TRBD2; cdr3_aa: CCARGLAGTTPSGANVLTF; cdr3_nt: TGCTGTGCTAGGGGACTAGCGGGAACTACCCCCTCTGGGGCCAACGTCCTGACTTTC
v_call: TRBV20-1; clone_size: many; j_call: TRBJ2-5; d_call: .; cdr3_aa: CSAADSLQETQYF; cdr3_nt: TGCAGTGCTGCGGACTCCCTGCAAGAGACCCAGTACTTC
v_call: TRBV20-1; clone_size: many; j_call: TRBJ2-1; d_call: .; cdr3_aa: CSAPIAIRKNEQFF; cdr3_nt: TGCAGTGCTCCGATCGCGATTCGGAAGAATGAGCAGTTCTTC